Below, 2 T cell receptor beta chains from the same sample are listed, as sequenced in a study of CD8+CD57+ T cells in acquired aplastic anemia. CDR3 and TCR beta VDJ profiling relied on a genomic DNA template. Using its own MiXCR run on the reads, TCRdb lists one record per CDR3 protein. The sample lists some 170,000 distinct CDR3 sequences, around 48% seen once, with about 1% in the top ten. Patients chosen for sequencing had shown CD8+CD57+ cell expansion by flow cytometry. The material sequenced was sorted CD4+, CD8+, or CD8+CD57+ T cells (not recorded which) from PBMCs. The source is a human donor with aplastic anemia.

In its sample, this clonotype was seen many times. This chain connects TRBV9 to TRBJ2-5, with TRBD1 identical over 8 bases. The V segment lost 4 bases and the J segment 2 bases; nucleotides outside the gene matches: 7. Germline CDR1 and CDR2: SGDLS and YYNGEE. The CDR3 contains 15 residues. DNA of the CDR3: TGTGCCAGCAGCTTAGACAGGGGACCTCAAGAGACCCAGTACTTC. This gives the protein CASSLDRGPQETQYF.

There are many counts of this clonotype. The rearrangement joins TRBV20-1 to TRBJ1-6; D gene unclear. The CDR3 contains 14 residues. CDR1 is DFQATT and CDR2 is SNEGSKA in the germline V gene (reference sequence). V dropped 0 bases and J dropped 2 bases, with 5 bases sitting between them. The CDR3, as DNA: TGCAGTGCTAGAGATCAGGCCTATAATTCACCCCTCCACTTT. Protein: CSARDQAYNSPLHF.